This T cell receptor beta chain was captured in a study of human T cells and chemical hapten exposure. About the study: Sensitization employed 2% DPC on approximately 2 cm by approximately 2 cm of upper inner arm skin.

Time point indicated: patch test 1, 2 weeks after DPC sensitization. Documented treatment: therapeutic diphenylcyclopropenone sensitization with weekly scalp DPC. Phlebotomy was performed prior to application of every patch test. Germline assignment: CDR1 SGHTA and CDR2 FQGNSA. V gave up 0 bases and J gave up 8 bases; unmatched junction bases: 4. This CDR3 spans 14 amino acids. In this sample, this clonotype turned up a few times. Under the authors' procedure: Counts of TCRs in each sample centred on a median of approximately 100,000 and extended from about 20,000 to 690,000. One entry per CDR3 protein results from TCRdb running MiXCR on the RACE reads. None of the V and J calls come from the authors' own analysis; TCRdb made them. The table has roughly 72,000 distinct CDR3 sequences, approximately 10% seen once.

The sequence came from a woman in her fifties or sixties with alopecia areata. Some clones in this sample may be carry-over from other donors' samples. The source material was whole blood, sampled in connection with sensitization to the hapten diphenylcyclopropenone (DPC). The chain joins TRBV7-2 to TRBJ2-4, with 7 bases identical to TRBD2. The CDR3 DNA reads TGTGCCAGCAGCTTAGCAGGCCGGGAGGACATTCAGTACTTC. It is translated as CASSLAGREDIQYF.